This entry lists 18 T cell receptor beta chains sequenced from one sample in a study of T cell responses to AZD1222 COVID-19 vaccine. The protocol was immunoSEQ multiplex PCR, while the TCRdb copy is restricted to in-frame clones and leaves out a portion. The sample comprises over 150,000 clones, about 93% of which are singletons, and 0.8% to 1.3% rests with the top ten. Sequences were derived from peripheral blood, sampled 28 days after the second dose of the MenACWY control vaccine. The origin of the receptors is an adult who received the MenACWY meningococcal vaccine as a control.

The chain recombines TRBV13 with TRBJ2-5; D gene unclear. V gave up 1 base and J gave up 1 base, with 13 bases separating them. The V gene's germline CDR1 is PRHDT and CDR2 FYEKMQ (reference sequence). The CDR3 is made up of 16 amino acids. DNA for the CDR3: TGTGCCAGCAGCTTAGTCGGACGGTTAGGCCAAGAGACCCAGTACTTC. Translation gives CASSLVGRLGQETQYF.

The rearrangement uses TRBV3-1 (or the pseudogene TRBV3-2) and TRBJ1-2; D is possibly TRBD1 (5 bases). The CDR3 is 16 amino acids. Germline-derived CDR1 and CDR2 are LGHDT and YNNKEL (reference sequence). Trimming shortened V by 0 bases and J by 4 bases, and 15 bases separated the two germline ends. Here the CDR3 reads CASSQDLTTVSYGYTF. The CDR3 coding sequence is TGTGCCAGCAGCCAAGATCTAACGACAGTTTCCTATGGCTACACCTTC.

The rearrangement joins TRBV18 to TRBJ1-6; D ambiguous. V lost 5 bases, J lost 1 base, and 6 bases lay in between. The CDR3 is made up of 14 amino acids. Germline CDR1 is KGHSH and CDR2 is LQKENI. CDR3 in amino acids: CASSGQSYNSPLHF. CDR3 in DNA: TGTGCCAGCTCAGGGCAGTCCTATAATTCACCCCTCCACTTT.

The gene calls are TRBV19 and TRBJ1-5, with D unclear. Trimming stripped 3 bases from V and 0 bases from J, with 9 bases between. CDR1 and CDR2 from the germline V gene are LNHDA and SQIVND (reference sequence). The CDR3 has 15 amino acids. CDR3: CASSILQISNQPQHF. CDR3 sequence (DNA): TGTGCCAGTAGTATTCTGCAAATTAGCAATCAGCCCCAGCATTTT.

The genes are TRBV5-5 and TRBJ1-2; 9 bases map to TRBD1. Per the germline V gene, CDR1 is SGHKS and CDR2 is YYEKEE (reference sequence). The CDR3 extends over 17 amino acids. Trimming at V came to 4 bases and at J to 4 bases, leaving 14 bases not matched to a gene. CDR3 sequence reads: CASSPSGQGVGAYGYTF. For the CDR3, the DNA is TGTGCCAGCAGCCCCTCGGGACAGGGTGTTGGGGCCTATGGCTACACCTTC.

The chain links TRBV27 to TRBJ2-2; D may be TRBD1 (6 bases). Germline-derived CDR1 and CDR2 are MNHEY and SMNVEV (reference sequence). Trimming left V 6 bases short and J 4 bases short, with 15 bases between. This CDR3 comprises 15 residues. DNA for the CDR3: TGTGCCAGCAGCGCACAGGGTTTTGGCACCGGGGAGCTGTTTTTT. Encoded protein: CASSAQGFGTGELFF.

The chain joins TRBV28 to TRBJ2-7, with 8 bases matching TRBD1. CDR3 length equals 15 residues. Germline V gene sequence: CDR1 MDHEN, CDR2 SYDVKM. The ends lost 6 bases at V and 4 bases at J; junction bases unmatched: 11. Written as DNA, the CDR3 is TGTGCCAGCAGCCGCGCCGGGACAGGAGGTTACGAGCAGTACTTC. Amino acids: CASSRAGTGGYEQYF.

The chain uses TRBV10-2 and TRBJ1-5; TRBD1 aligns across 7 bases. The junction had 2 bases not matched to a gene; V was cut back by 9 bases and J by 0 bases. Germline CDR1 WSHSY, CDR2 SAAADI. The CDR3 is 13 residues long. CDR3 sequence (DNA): TGCGCCAGTCAGGGGGATAGCAATCAGCCCCAGCATTTT. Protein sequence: CASQGDSNQPQHF.

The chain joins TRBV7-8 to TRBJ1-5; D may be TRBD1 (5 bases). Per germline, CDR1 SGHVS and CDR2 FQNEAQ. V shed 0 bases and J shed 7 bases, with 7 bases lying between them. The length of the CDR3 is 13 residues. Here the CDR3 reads CASSLARDQPQHF. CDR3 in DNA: TGTGCCAGCAGCTTAGCGAGGGACCAGCCCCAGCATTTT.

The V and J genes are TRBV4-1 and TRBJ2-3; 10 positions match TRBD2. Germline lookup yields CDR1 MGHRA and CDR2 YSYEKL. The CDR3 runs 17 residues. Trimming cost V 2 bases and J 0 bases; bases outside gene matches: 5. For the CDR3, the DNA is TGCGCCAGCAGCCAACCCGGGACTAGCGAAAGCACAGATACGCAGTATTTT. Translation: CASSQPGTSESTDTQYF.

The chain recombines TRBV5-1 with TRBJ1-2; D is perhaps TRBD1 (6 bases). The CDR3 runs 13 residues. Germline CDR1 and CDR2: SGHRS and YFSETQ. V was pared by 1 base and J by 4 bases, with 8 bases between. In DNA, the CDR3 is TGCGCCAGCAGCTTGCCAGGGGCCTATGGCTACACCTTC. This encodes CASSLPGAYGYTF.

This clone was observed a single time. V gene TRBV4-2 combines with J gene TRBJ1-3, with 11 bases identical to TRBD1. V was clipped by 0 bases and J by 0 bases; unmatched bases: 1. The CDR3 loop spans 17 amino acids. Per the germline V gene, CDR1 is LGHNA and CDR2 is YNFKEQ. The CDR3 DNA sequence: TGTGCCAGCAGCCAAGATGGGACAGGGGGCTCTGGAAACACCATATATTTT. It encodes CASSQDGTGGSGNTIYF.

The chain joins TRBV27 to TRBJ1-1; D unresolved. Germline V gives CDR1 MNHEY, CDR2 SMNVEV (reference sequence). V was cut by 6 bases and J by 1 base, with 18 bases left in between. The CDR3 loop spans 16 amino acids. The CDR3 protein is CASRLRPTGWNTEAFF. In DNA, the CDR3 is TGTGCCAGCAGACTCCGCCCGACCGGGTGGAACACTGAAGCTTTCTTT.

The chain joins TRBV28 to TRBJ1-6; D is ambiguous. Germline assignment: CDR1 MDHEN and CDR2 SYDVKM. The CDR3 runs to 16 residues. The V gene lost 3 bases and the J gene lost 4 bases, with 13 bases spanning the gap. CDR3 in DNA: TGTGCCAGCAGTTTGGGGTCAGGCGGGTATAATTCACCCCTCCACTTT. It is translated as CASSLGSGGYNSPLHF.

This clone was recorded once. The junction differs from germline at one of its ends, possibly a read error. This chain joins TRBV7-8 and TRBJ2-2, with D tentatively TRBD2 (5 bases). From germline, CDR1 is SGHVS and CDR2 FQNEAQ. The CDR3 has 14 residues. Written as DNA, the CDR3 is TGTGCCAGCAGCCTAGCAGAGTACACCGGGGAGCTGTTTTTT. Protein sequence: CASSLAEYTGELFF.

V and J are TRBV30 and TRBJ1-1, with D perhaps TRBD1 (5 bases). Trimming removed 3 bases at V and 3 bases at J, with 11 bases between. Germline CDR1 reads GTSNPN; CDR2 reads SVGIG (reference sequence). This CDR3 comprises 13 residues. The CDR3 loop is CAWRAPGHTEAFF. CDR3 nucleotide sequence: TGTGCCTGGAGGGCCCCGGGACACACTGAAGCTTTCTTT. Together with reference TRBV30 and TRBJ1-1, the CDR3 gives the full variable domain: SQTIHQWPATLVQPVGSPLSLECTVEGTSNPNLYWYRQAAGRGLQLLFYSVGIGQISSEVPQNLSASRPQDRQFILSSKKLLLSDSGFYLCAWRAPGHTEAFFGQGTRLTVV.

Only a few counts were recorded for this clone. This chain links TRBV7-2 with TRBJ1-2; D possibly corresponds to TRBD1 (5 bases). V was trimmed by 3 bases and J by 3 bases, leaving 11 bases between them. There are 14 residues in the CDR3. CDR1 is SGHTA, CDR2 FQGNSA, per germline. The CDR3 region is CASSFGRVDYGYTF. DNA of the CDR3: TGTGCCAGCAGCTTCGGCAGGGTGGACTATGGCTACACCTTC.

The DNA of the CDR3 is TGTGCCAGCAGCATTTTCAGGGGGCCCCGGGAGCAGCCCCAGCATTTT. The encoded protein is CASSIFRGPREQPQHF. This chain uses TRBV21-1 with TRBJ1-5; the table assigns TRBD1, which was not confirmed against the DNA. TRBV21-1 is reported as a pseudogene. This CDR3 is built from 16 residues.